Sequencing of this TCR beta chain was carried out in a study of tumor-infiltrating lymphocytes in localized non-small cell lung cancer. Whole-study results and caveats: Recurrence-free survival showed no association with tumor T-cell fraction.

TCRdb's table, derived via immunoSEQ multiplex PCR, lists solely in-frame clones and lacks some. The data hold about 12,000 clones, with about four fifths observed a single time. The V end lost 5 bases, the J end lost 5 bases, and 12 bases lay between the germline ends. The CDR3 consists of 14 residues. Germline V gene sequence: CDR1 SNHLY, CDR2 FYNNEI. This clone has just a few counts. The antigen is unknown. The sample consisted of lung tumor tissue. The chain recombines TRBV2 with TRBJ1-4, with D possibly matching TRBD1 (5 bases). This receptor was taken from a human donor with non-small cell lung cancer. The CDR3 sequence: CASSRTIKNEKLFF. CDR3 nucleotide sequence: TGTGCCAGCAGTCGGACAATCAAGAATGAAAAACTGTTTTTT.